A single sample gave rise to the 4 T cell receptor beta chains below, sequenced in a study of T cell repertoires in cytomegalovirus infection. These receptors have no known antigen. TCRdb reprocessed the reads via MiXCR and lists one record per CDR3 protein. The repertoire has some 800,000 distinct CDR3 sequences, approximately 29% of them found once; the top ten carry 9.5% to 15%. Source: cultured CD8+ T cells from PBMCs, taken from culture after CMV antigen stimulation. The origin of the receptors is a human donor in good health (CMV status not recorded). Some clones in this sample may be carry-over from other donors' samples.

This clonotype was picked up many times. This sequence joins TRBV14 and TRBJ2-5, with 7 bases fitting TRBD2. This CDR3 is 13 amino acids long. V trimming: 2 bases; J trimming: 3 bases; junction bases outside the gene matches: 0. In germline, CDR1 is SGHDN, CDR2 FVKESK. For the CDR3, the DNA is TGTGCCAGCAGCCAAAGCGGGGAAGAGACCCAGTACTTC. This translates into CASSQSGEETQYF.

This clonotype was recorded a few times. The rearrangement joins TRBV10-3 to TRBJ1-1, with a weak D call TRBD1 (6 bases). Germline values: CDR1 ENHRY, CDR2 SYGVKD. V lost 4 bases, J lost 0 bases, and 15 bases lay in between. This CDR3 is 16 amino acids long. Here the CDR3 DNA reads TGTGCCATCAGTGGACAGGCTTTAGGCATGAACACTGAAGCTTTCTTT. Translation: CAISGQALGMNTEAFF.

The table lists this clonotype with many counts. The V call is TRBV7-2, the J call TRBJ2-7; D unresolved. The CDR3 covers 14 residues. CDR1 is SGHTA, CDR2 FQGNSA, per germline. Trimming shortened V by 1 base and J by 0 bases, and 7 bases separated the two germline ends. The CDR3: CASSLVTSSYEQYF. CDR3 nucleotides: TGTGCCAGCAGCTTAGTAACTTCCTCCTACGAGCAGTACTTC.

This clonotype has just a few counts. The chain links TRBV6-2 or TRBV6-3 to TRBJ2-2, with D uncertain. Trimming stripped 2 bases from V and 6 bases from J, with 7 bases between. Germline V gives CDR1 MNHEY, CDR2 SVGEGT. CDR3 length equals 13 residues. CDR3 sequence: CASSYEASGELFF. The CDR3 DNA reads as TGTGCCAGCAGTTACGAAGCCTCCGGGGAGCTGTTTTTT.